A single sample is the source of the 15 T cell receptor beta chains below, sequenced in a study of blood T cells in healthy people across ages. A sample-barcoded 5' primer and a J-beta primer mix were used in a second PCR of roughly 6 to 11 cycles. TCRdb processed the 5' RACE reads anew with MiXCR; each CDR3 protein has one entry. The repertoire consists of hundreds of thousands of distinct CDR3 sequences, with roughly 32% occurring once and the leading ten covering over 15%. The sequencing sample was made of blood. The receptors were sampled from a woman older than 75 in good health.

This clonotype was detected many times. The rearrangement uses TRBV25-1 and TRBJ2-7; D gene ambiguous. The germline CDR1 and CDR2 sequences are MGHDK and SYGVNS. V dropped 5 bases and J dropped 3 bases, with 5 bases sitting between them. The CDR3 sequence is 11 residues long. The CDR3 is CASSILYEQYF. The DNA for the CDR3 is TGTGCCAGCAGTATCCTCTACGAGCAGTACTTC.

This clonotype came up many times. The gene calls are TRBV7-3 and TRBJ2-5; 7 nucleotides align to TRBD2. Germline V CDR1 and CDR2: SGHTA, FQGTGA. CDR3 length equals 15 residues. Losses at the gene ends were 5 bases for V and 2 bases for J; bases not matched to a gene: 8. The CDR3: CASSAEGGRQETQYF. In nucleotides, the CDR3 is TGTGCCAGCAGCGCCGAGGGCGGGAGACAAGAGACCCAGTACTTC.

This clonotype was detected ten times or more. The rearrangement joins TRBV3-1 to TRBJ2-7; possibly TRBD2 for D (5 bases). Germline CDR1 reads LGHDT; CDR2 reads YNNKEL (reference sequence). Deletions cut 2 bases from V and 5 bases from J, with 16 bases between. The CDR3 loop spans 15 amino acids. CDR3 in amino acids: CASSQRAALEHEQYF. In DNA, the CDR3 is TGTGCCAGCAGCCAACGAGCGGCCCTTGAGCACGAGCAGTACTTC.

This clonotype was observed a handful of times. V and J are TRBV20-1 and TRBJ2-5; TRBD2 agrees at 9 bases. Germline assignment: CDR1 DFQATT and CDR2 SNEGSKA (reference sequence). V lost 5 bases to trimming and J lost 5 bases; unmatched junction nucleotides: 9. The CDR3 spans 14 residues. The CDR3 spells CSAPAGGGRETQYF. CDR3 nucleotide sequence: TGCAGTGCTCCCGCGGGGGGGGGGAGGGAGACCCAGTACTTC.

This clonotype was recorded at least ten times. This chain connects TRBV27 to TRBJ1-2; D is undetermined. The CDR3 covers 13 residues. Deletions cut 5 bases from V and 2 bases from J, with 9 bases between. The germline CDR1 and CDR2 sequences are MNHEY and SMNVEV (reference sequence). The CDR3 DNA reads TGTGCCAGCAGTCCCGGACGGAACTATGGCTACACCTTC. As protein: CASSPGRNYGYTF.

The J gene is TRBJ1-4, the V gene TRBV30; 7 bases are a match to TRBD1. V shed 0 bases and J 7 bases; nucleotides not matched to a gene: 8. The CDR3 is 15 residues long. Germline V gene sequence: CDR1 GTSNPN, CDR2 SVGIG (reference sequence). The CDR3 coding sequence is TGTGCCTGGAGTGTAAAGGCAGGGGGACGTGAAAAACTGTTTTTT. Translated: CAWSVKAGGREKLFF.

This clonotype was seen only a few times. V and J are TRBV3-1 and TRBJ2-1; 7 bases agree with TRBD1. V shed 1 base, J shed 4 bases, and the junction held 7 bases outside the gene matches. The germline V gene encodes CDR1 LGHDT and CDR2 YNNKEL (reference sequence). The CDR3 has 16 residues. The CDR3 sequence is CASSQVPGTDYNEQFF. CDR3 nucleotides: TGTGCCAGCAGCCAAGTCCCCGGGACAGATTACAATGAGCAGTTCTTC.

J is TRBJ1-1 and V is TRBV29-1; D remains unclear. V lost 4 bases, J lost 0 bases, and 12 bases lay in between. Germline V gene lookup returns CDR1 SQVTM and CDR2 ANQGSEA. The CDR3 runs 14 residues. Here the CDR3 DNA reads TGCAGCGTTGGAAACAGTAACATGAACACTGAAGCTTTCTTT. It is translated as CSVGNSNMNTEAFF.

The gene calls are TRBV18 and TRBJ1-6; D may be TRBD1 (5 bases). The V gene's germline CDR1 is KGHSH and CDR2 LQKENI. V lost 4 bases and J 0 bases, leaving 10 bases between the germline ends. This CDR3 spans 16 amino acids. The CDR3: CASSRGQSSYNSPLHF. The CDR3 DNA sequence: TGTGCCAGCTCACGAGGACAAAGCTCCTATAATTCACCCCTCCACTTT.

V gene TRBV4-2 combines with J gene TRBJ2-7; TRBD1 agrees at 9 bases. This CDR3 contains 15 residues. From germline, CDR1 is LGHNA and CDR2 YNFKEQ. Germline trimming cut 0 bases from V and 3 bases from J; bases unmatched to any gene: 3. CDR3 nucleotide sequence: TGTGCCAGCAGCCAAGATCAGGACAGGGGCTACGAGCAGTACTTC. It is translated as CASSQDQDRGYEQYF.

This clonotype was seen many times. The chain combines TRBV20-1 with TRBJ1-1; D not resolved. CDR1 and CDR2 (germline): DFQATT, SNEGSKA (reference sequence). CDR3 length equals 14 residues. V was shortened by 0 bases and J by 2 bases, with 10 bases between the two germline ends. CDR3: CSARDPWGNTEAFF. Here the CDR3 DNA reads TGCAGTGCTAGAGACCCCTGGGGTAACACTGAAGCTTTCTTT.

This clonotype was found many times. The chain links TRBV2 to TRBJ2-7, with 9 bases fitting TRBD2. The junction had 15 bases not matched to a gene; V was cut back by 9 bases and J by 6 bases. CDR1 is SNHLY, CDR2 FYNNEI, per germline. The CDR3 spans 15 residues. The CDR3 sequence is CASRTGTSLVGEQYF. In DNA form, the CDR3 reads TGTGCCAGTCGAACCGGGACTAGCCTCGTGGGCGAGCAGTACTTC.

In its sample, this clonotype was seen many times. The gene calls are TRBV5-1 and TRBJ2-3; D remains unclear. The CDR3 is 15 residues long. Germline CDR1 and CDR2: SGHRS and YFSETQ. Trimming removed 4 bases from V and 4 bases from J, with 16 bases in between. The CDR3 loop is CASSPGYARADTQYF. The CDR3 region has the DNA TGCGCCAGCAGCCCTGGTTATGCAAGGGCAGATACGCAGTATTTT.

This clonotype was seen ten or more times. The CDR3 reads CSARDRDRAMNTEAFF. The CDR3 DNA follows: TGCAGTGCTAGAGATAGGGACAGGGCCATGAACACTGAAGCTTTCTTT. The chain has TRBV20-1 and TRBJ1-1; 9 bases fit TRBD1. Germline V CDR1 and CDR2: DFQATT, SNEGSKA (reference sequence). The CDR3 totals 16 residues. With V trimmed by 0 bases and J by 0 bases, 5 bases remained unmatched.

As for this clonotype: It may be a read error: a sequence one base away is much more abundant. The chain joins TRBV5-1 to TRBJ2-5; 7 nucleotides agree with TRBD2. The CDR3 totals 16 residues. The junction had 10 bases not matched to a gene; V was cut back by 4 bases and J by 1 base. The germline V gene encodes CDR1 SGHRS and CDR2 YFSETQ. CDR3 residues: CASSPGRAGPQETQYF. The CDR3 DNA reads as TGCGCCAGCAGCCCAGGACGAGCGGGACCCCAAGAGACCCAGTACTTC. Variable domain in full (rest from reference TRBV5-1 and TRBJ2-5): KAGVTQTPRYLIKTRGQQVTLSCSPISGHRSVSWYQQTPGQGLQFLFEYFSETQRNKGNFPGRFSGRQFSNSRSEMNVSTLELGDSALYLCASSPGRAGPQETQYFGPGTRLLVL.